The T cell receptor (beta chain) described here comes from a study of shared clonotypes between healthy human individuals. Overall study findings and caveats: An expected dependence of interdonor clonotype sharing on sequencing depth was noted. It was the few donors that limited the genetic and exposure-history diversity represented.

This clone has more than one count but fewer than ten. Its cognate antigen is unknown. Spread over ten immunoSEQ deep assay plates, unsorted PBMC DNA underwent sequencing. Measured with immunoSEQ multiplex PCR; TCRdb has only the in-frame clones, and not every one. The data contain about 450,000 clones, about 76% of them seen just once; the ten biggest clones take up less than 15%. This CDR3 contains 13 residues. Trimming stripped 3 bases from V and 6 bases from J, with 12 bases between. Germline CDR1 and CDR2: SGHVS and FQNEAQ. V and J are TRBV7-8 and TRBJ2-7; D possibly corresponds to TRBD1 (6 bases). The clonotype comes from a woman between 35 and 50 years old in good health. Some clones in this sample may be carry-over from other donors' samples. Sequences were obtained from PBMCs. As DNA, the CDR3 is TGTGCCAGCAGCTTGACAGGTCCCCTCGAGCAGTACTTC. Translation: CASSLTGPLEQYF.